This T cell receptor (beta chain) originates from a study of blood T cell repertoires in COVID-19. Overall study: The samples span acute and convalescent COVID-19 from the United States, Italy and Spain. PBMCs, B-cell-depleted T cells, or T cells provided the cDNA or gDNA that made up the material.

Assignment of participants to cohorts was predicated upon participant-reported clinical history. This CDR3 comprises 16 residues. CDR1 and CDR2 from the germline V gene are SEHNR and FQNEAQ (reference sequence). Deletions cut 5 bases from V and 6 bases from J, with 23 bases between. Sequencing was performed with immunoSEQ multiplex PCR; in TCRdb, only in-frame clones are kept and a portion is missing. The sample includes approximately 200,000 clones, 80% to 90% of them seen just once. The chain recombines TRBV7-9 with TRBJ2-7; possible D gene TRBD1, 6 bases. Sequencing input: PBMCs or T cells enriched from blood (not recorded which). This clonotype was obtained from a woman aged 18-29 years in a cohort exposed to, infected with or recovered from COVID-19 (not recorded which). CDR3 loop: CASSPQRTAVGSEQYF. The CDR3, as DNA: TGTGCCAGCAGCCCGCAGAGGACAGCCGTGGGTTCCGAGCAGTACTTC.